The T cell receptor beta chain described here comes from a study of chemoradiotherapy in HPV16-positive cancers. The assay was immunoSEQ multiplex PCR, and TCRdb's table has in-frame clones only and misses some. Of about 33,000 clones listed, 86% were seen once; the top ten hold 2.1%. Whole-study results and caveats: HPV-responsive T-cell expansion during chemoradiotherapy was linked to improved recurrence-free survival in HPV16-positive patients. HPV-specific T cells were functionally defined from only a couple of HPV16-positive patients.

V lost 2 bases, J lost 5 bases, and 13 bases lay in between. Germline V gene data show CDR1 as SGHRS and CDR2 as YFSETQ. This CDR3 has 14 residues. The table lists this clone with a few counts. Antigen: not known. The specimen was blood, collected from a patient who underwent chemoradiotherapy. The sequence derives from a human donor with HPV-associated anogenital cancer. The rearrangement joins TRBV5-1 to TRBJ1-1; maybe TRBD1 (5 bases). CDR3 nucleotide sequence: TGCGCCAGCAGCTTCGGCAGGGCGTGGACTGAAGCTTTCTTT. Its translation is CASSFGRAWTEAFF.